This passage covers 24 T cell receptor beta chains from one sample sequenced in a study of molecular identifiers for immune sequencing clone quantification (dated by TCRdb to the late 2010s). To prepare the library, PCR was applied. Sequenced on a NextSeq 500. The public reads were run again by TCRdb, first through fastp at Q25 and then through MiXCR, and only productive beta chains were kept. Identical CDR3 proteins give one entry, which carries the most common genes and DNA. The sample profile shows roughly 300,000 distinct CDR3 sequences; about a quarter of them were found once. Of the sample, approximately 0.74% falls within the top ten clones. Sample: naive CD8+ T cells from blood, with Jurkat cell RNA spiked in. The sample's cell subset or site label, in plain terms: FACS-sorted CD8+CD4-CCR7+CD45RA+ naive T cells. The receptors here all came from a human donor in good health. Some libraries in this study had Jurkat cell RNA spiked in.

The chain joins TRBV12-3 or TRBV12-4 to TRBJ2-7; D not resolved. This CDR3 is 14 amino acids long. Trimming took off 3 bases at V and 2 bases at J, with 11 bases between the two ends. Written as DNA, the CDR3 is TGTGCCAGCAGTTTCCAGCTATCCACCTACGAGCAGTACTTC. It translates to CASSFQLSTYEQYF.

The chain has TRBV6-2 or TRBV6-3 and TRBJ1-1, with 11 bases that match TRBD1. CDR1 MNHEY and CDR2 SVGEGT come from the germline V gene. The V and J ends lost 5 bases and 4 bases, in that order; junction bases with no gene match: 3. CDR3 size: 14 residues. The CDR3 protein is CASSRDRGSTEAFF. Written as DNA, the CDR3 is TGTGCCAGCAGTCGGGACAGGGGGAGCACTGAAGCTTTCTTT.

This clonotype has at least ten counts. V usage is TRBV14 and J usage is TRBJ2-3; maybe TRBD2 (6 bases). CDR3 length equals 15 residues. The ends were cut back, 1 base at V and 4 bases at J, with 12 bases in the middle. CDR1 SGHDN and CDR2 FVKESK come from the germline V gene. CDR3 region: CASSQVGGIADTQYF. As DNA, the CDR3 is TGTGCCAGCAGCCAAGTAGGCGGGATCGCAGATACGCAGTATTTT.

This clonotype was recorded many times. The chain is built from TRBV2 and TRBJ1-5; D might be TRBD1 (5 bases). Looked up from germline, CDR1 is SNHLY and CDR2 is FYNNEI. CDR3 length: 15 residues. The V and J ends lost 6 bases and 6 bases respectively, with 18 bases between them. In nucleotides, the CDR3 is TGTGCCAGCAGAGTATCCACAGGTTTTCGTCAGCCCCAGCATTTT. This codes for CASRVSTGFRQPQHF.

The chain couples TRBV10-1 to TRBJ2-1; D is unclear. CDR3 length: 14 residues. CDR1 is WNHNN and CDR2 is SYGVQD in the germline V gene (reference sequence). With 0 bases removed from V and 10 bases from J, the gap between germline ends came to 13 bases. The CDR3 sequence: CASSESGRPEEQFF. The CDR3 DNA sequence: TGCGCCAGCAGTGAGTCCGGACGCCCCGAGGAGCAGTTCTTC.

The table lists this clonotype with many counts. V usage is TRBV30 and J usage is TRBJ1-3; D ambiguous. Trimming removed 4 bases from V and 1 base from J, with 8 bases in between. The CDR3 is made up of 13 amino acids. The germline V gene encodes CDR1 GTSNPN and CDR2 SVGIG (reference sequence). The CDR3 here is CAWISVSGNTIYF. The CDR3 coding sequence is TGTGCCTGGATATCGGTATCTGGAAACACCATATATTTT.

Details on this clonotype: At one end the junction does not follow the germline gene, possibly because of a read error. CDR3 residues: CASSLAVRTSGRNPGELFF. The DNA for the CDR3 is TGTGCCAGCAGCTTAGCGGTCCGGACTAGCGGGAGGAACCCCGGGGAGCTGTTTTTT. The chain recombines TRBV7-9 with TRBJ2-2; 14 bases agree with TRBD2. The CDR3 contains 19 residues. CDR1 and CDR2 from the germline V gene are SEHNR and FQNEAQ (reference sequence).

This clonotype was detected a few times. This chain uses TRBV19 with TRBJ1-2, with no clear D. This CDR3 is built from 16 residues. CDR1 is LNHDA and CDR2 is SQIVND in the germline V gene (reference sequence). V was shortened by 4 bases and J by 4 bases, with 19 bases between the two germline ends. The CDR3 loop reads CASSTFDSSESYGYTF. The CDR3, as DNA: TGTGCCAGTAGTACGTTCGACTCCTCCGAGTCCTATGGCTACACCTTC.

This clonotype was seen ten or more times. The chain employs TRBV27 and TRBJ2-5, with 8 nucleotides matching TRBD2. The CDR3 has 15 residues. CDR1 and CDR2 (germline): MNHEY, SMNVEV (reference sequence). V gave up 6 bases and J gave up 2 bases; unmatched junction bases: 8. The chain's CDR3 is CASRDGGALQETQYF. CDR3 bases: TGTGCCAGCAGAGACGGGGGGGCCCTTCAAGAGACCCAGTACTTC.

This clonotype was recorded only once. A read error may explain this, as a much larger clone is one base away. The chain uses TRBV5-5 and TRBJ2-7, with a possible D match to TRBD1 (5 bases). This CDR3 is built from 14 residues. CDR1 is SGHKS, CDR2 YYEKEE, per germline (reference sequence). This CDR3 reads CASSLVKGSYEQHF. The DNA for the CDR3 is TGTGCCAGCAGCTTGGTTAAGGGGTCCTACGAGCAGCACTTC.

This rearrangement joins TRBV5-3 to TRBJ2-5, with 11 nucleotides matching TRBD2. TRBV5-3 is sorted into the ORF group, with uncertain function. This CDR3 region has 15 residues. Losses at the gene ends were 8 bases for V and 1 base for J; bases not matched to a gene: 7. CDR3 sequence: CASGSSGRPQETQYF. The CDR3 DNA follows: TGTGCCAGCGGCTCTAGCGGGAGGCCCCAAGAGACCCAGTACTTC.

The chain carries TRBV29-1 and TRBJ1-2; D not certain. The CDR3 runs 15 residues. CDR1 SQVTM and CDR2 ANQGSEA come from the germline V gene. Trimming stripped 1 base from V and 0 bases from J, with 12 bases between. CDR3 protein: CSVEGELSANYGYTF. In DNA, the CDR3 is TGCAGCGTTGAAGGCGAATTGAGCGCTAACTATGGCTACACCTTC. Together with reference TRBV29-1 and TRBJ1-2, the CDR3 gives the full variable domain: SAVISQKPSRDICQRGTSLTIQCQVDSQVTMMFWYRQQPGQSLTLIATANQGSEATYESGFVIDKFPISRPNLTFSTLTVSNMSPEDSSIYLCSVEGELSANYGYTFGSGTRLTVV.

The CDR3 region is CASSEMPGQGYTF. The CDR3 coding sequence is TGTGCCAGCAGTGAGATGCCCGGCCAAGGCTACACCTTC. The chain recombines TRBV6-1 with TRBJ1-2; D unresolved. CDR1 is MNHNS and CDR2 is SASEGT in the germline V gene. This CDR3 is built from 13 residues. Trimming removed 3 bases from V and 8 bases from J, with 13 bases in between.

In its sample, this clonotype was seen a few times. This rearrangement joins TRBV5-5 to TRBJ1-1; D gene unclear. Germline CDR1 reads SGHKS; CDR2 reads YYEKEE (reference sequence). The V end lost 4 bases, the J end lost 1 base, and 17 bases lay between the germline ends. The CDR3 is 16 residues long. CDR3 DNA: TGTGCCAGCAGCCCGGATCTGAGGGCGCCGAACACTGAAGCTTTCTTT. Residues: CASSPDLRAPNTEAFF.

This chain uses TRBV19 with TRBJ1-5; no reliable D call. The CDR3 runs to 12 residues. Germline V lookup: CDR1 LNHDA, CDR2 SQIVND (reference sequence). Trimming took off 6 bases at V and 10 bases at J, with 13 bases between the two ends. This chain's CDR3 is CASRSGPKPQHF. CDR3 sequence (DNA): TGTGCCAGTAGAAGTGGCCCCAAACCCCAGCATTTT.

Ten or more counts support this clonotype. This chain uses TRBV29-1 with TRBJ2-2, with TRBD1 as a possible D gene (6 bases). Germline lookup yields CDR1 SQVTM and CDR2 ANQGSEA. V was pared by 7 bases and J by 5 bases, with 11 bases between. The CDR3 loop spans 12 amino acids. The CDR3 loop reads CSARTETGELFF. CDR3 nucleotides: TGCAGCGCCAGGACAGAGACCGGGGAGCTGTTTTTT.

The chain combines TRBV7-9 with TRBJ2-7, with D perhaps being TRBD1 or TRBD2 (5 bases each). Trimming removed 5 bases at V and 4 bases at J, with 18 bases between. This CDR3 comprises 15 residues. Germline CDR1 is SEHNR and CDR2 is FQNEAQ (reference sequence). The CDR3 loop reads CASSPVNGALYEQYF. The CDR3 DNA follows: TGTGCCAGCAGCCCTGTAAACGGGGCACTATACGAGCAGTACTTC.

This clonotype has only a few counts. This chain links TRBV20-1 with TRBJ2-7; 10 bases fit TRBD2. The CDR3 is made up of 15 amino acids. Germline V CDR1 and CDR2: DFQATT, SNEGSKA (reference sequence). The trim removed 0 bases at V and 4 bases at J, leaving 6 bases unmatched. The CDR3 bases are TGCAGTGCTAGAGACAGGACTAGCGGAGTATACGAGCAGTACTTC. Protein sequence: CSARDRTSGVYEQYF.

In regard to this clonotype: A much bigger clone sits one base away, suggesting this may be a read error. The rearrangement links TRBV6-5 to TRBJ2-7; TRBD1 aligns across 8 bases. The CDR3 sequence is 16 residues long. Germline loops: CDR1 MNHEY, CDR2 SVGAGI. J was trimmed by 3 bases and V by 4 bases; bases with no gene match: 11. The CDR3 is CASSSTDRVEVYEQYF. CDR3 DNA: TGTGCCAGCAGTTCCACGGACAGGGTCGAGGTCTACGAGCAGTACTTC.

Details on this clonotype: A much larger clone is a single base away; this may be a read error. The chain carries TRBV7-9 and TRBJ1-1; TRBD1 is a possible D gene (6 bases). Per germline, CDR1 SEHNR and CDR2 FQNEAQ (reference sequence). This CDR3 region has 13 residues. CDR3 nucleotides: TGTGCCAGCGTGTCAGGGGTTAGAACTGAAGTTTTCTTT. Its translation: CASVSGVRTEVFF. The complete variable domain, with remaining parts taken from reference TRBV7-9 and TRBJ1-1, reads DTGVSQNPRHKITKRGQNVTFRCDPISEHNRLYWYRQTLGQGPEFLTYFQNEAQLEKSRLLSDRFSAERPKGSFSTLEIQRTEQGDSAMYLCASVSGVRTEVFFGQGTRLTVV.

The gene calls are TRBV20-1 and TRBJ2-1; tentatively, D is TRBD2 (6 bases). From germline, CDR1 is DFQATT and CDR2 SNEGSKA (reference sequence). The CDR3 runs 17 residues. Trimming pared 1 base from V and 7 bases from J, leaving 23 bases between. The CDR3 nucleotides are TGCAGTGCTAGAGGGGGATCGGTAGCGGTGAAGTTGAATGAGCAGTTCTTC. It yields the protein CSARGGSVAVKLNEQFF.

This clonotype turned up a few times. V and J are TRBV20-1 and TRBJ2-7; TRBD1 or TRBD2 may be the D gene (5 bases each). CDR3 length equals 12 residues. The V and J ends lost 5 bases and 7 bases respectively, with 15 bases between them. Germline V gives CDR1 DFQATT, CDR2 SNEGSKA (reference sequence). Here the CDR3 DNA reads TGCAGTGCTGGGGACGGTACAGAGGAGCAGTACTTC. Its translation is CSAGDGTEEQYF.

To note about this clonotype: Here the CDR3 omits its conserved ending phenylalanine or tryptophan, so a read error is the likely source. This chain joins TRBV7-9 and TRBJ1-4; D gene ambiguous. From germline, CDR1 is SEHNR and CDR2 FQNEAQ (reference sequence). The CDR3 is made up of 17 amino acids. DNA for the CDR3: TGTGCCAGCCGCTTAGTGGGGTGGAAAGCAACTACTGCAACCCTGTTTTTG. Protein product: CASRLVGWKATTATLFL.

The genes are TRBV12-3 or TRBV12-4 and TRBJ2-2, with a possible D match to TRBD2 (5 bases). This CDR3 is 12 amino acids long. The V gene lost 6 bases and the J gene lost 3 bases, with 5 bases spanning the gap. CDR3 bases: TGTGCCAGCAGACTAGACACCGGGGAGCTGTTTTTT. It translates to CASRLDTGELFF.